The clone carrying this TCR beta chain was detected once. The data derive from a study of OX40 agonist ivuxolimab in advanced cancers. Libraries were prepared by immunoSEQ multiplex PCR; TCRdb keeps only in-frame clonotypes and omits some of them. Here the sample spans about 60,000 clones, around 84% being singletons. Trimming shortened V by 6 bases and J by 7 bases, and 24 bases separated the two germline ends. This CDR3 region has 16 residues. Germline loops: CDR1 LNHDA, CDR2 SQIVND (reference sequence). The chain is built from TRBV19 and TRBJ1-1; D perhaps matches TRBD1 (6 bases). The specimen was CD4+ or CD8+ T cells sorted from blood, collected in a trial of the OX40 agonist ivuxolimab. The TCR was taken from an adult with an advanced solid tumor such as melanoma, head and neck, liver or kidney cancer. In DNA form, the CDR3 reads TGTGCCAGTAGAAGACACCGCCGGGACATTAGAGGTGAAGCTTTCTTT. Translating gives CASRRHRRDIRGEAFF.